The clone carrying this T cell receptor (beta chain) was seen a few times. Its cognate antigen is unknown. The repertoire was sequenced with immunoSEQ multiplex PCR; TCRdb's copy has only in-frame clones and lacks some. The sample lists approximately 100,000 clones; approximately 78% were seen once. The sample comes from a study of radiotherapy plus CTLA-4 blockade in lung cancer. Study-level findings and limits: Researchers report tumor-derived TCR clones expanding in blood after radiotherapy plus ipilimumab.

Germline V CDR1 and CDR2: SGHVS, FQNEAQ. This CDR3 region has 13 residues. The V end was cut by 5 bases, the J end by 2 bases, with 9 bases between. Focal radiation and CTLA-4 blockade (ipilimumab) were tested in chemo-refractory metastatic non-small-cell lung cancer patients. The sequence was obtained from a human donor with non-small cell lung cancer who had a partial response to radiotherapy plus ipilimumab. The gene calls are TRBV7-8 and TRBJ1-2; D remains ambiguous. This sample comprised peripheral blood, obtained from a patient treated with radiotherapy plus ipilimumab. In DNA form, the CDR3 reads TGTGCCAGCAGCGAGTATGCGAACTATGGCTACACCTTC. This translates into CASSEYANYGYTF.